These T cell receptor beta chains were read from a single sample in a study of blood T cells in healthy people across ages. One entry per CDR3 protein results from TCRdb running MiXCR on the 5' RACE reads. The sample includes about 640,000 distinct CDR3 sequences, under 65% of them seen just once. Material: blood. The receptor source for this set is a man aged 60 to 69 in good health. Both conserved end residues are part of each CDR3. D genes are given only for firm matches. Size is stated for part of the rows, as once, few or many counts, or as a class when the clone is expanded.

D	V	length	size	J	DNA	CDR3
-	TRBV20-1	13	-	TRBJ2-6	TGCAGTGCTAGAATTTCCGGGGCCAACGTCCTGACTTTC	CSARISGANVLTF
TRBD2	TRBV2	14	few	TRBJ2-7	TGTGCCAGCAGCACTAGCGGCAGCTCCTACGAGCAGTACTTC	CASSTSGSSYEQYF
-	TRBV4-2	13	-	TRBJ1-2	TGTGCCAGCAGCCCCGGGGGCGGGGATGGCTACACCTTC	CASSPGGGDGYTF
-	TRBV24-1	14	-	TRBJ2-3	TGTGCCACCAGTGATTATGGGAGCACAGATACGCAGTATTTT	CATSDYGSTDTQYF
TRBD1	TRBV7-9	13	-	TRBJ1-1	TGTGCCGGATCTGGACAGGGGAACACTGAAGCTTTCTTT	CAGSGQGNTEAFF
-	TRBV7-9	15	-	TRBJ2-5	TGTGCCAGCAGCAAGAGGGTGTCGCAGCAAGAGACCCAGTACTTC	CASSKRVSQQETQYF
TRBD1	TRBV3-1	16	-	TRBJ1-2	TGTGCCAGCAGCCAAGGTCCCACAGGGGGCGGCTATGGCTACACCTTC	CASSQGPTGGGYGYTF
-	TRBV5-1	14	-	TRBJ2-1	TGCGCCAGCAGCGTGGGACCGGGAAGGGATGAGCAGTTCTTC	CASSVGPGRDEQFF
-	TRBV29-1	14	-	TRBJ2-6	TGCAGCGTGTGGGGTGGCACTGGGGCCAACGTCCTGACTTTC	CSVWGGTGANVLTF
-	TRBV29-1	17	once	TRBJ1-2	TGCAGCGTTGAAGAGATTTTAAGAGGACCTGCTAACTATGGCTACACCTTC	CSVEEILRGPANYGYTF
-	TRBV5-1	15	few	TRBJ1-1	TGCGCCAGCAGTGTTCAGGGCAGCTCGAACACTGAAGCTTTCTTT	CASSVQGSSNTEAFF
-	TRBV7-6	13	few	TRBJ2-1	TGTGCCAGCAGCTCCCTTGTTAACAATGAGCAGTTCTTC	CASSSLVNNEQFF
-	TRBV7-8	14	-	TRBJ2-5	TGTGCCAGCAGCTTAGGCGTCCTCCAAGAGACCCAGTACTTC	CASSLGVLQETQYF
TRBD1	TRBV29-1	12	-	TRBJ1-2	TGCAGTGATGGGGACAGGGTGGGCGGCTACACCTTC	CSDGDRVGGYTF
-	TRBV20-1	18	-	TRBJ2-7	TGCAGTGCTAGAGATCCGGTCCTGCAGGGAACTGCCGCGTACGAGCAGTACTTC	CSARDPVLQGTAAYEQYF
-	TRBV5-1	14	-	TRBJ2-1	TGCGCCAGCAGCTTACCCGGGACTTCCGAAGGGCAGTTCTTC	CASSLPGTSEGQFF
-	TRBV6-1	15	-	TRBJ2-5	TGTGCCAGCAGTGAAGTCAGGGGAAGGCAAGAGACCCAGTACTTC	CASSEVRGRQETQYF
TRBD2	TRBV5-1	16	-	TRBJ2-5	TGCGCCAGCAGCTTCCGGGGAGGGATGTACCAAGAGACCCAGTACTTC	CASSFRGGMYQETQYF
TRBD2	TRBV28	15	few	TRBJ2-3	TGTGCCAGCAGTTTAGCGGGGGTGGGCACAGATACGCAGTATTTT	CASSLAGVGTDTQYF
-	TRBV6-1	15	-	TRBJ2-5	TGTGCCAGCACAGTAGACCGGGGTAGTGGGGGGACCCAGTACTTC	CASTVDRGSGGTQYF
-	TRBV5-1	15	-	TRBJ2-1	TGCGCCAGCAGCTTGTGGGACACCTTCTACAATGAGCAGTTCTTC	CASSLWDTFYNEQFF
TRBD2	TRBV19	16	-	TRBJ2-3	TGTGCCAGTAGTCCCCAGGGCGGGGGATGGGAGGATACGCAGTATTTT	CASSPQGGGWEDTQYF
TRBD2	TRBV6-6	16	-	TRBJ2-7	TGTGCCAGCAGTTACTCGGGGCGGGGGGGCCTCTACGAGCAGTACTTC	CASSYSGRGGLYEQYF
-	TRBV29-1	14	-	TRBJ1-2	TGCAGCGTTGGGGTCCAACAGGGCTTCTATGGCTACACCTTC	CSVGVQQGFYGYTF
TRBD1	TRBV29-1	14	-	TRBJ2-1	TGCAGCGTAGGACAGGGTGTTAAGAACAATGAGCAGTTCTTC	CSVGQGVKNNEQFF
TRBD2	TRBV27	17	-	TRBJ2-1	TGTGCCAGCAGTATCGGGACTAGCGGGGGCTTCTACAATGAGCAGTTCTTC	CASSIGTSGGFYNEQFF
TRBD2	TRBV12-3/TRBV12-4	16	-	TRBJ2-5	TGTGCCAGCAGTCTTGGGGGGACTAGCGGGGTAGAGACCCAGTACTTC	CASSLGGTSGVETQYF
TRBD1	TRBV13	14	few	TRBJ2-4	TGTGCCAGCAGCACAGGACAGGGGGCAAACATTCAGTACTTC	CASSTGQGANIQYF
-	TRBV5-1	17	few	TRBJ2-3	TGCGCCAGCAGCCCAGTTCATACCGGGGGCGTCACAGATACGCAGTATTTT	CASSPVHTGGVTDTQYF
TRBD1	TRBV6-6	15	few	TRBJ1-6	TGTGCCAGCAGTTTCCCAGACAGGGGGATTTCACCCCTCCACTTT	CASSFPDRGISPLHF
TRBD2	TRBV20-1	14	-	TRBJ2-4	TGCAGTGCTAGAGAAGCGGGGGGGCAGAATGAGCAGTACTTC	CSAREAGGQNEQYF
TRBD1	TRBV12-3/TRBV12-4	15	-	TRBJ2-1	TGTGCCGGCAGCGAAAGACAGGGGAGATACAATGAGCAGTTCTTC	CAGSERQGRYNEQFF
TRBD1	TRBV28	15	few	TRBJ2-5	TGTGCCAGCAGGAATCACGGGGACAGACAAGAGACCCAGTACTTC	CASRNHGDRQETQYF
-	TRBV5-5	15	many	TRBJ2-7	TGTGCCAGCAGCTTCAACAGGGAGATCGCCTACGAGCAGTACTTC	CASSFNREIAYEQYF
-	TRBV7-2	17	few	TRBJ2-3	TGTGCCAGCAGCTTTTTGGCTCGGATCAGAACAACAGATACGCAGTATTTT	CASSFLARIRTTDTQYF
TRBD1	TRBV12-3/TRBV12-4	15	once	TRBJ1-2	TGTGCCAGCAGTTTAAGAGGGGGCGCTAACTATGGCTACACCTTC	CASSLRGGANYGYTF
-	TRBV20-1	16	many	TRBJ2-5	TGCAGTGCTAGAGATTGGCAGGGGGGGCCACAAGAGACCCAGTACTTC	CSARDWQGGPQETQYF
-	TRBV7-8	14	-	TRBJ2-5	TGTGCCAGCAGCCCCGAGGCGCGTGGAGAGACCCAGTACTTC	CASSPEARGETQYF
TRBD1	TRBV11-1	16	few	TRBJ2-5	TGTGCCAGCAGGGACAGGACAGGGGCCATCCAAGAGACCCAGTACTTC	CASRDRTGAIQETQYF
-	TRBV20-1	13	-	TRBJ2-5	TGCAGTGCTAGAGAGGGGGGGCCAGAGACCCAGTACTTC	CSAREGGPETQYF
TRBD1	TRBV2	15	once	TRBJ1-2	TGTGCCAGCAGTGAAGATGGACAGGTTAACTATGGCTACACCTTC	CASSEDGQVNYGYTF
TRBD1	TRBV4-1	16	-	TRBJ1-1	TGCGCCAGCAGCCAAGATCTCGGACAGGGGAACACTGAAGCTTTCTTT	CASSQDLGQGNTEAFF
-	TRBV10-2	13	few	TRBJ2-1	TGCGCCAGCTGGCCAGGGGGGAAGGGTGAGCAGTTCTTC	CASWPGGKGEQFF
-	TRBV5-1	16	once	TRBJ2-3	TGCGCCAGCAGCTCCCAACCGGGACTGACCACAGATACGCAGTATTTT	CASSSQPGLTTDTQYF
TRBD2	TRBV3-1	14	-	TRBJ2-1	TGTGCCAGCAGCCCTAATTCGGGGGGGCCCACCCGGTTCTTC	CASSPNSGGPTRFF